This TCR beta chain was sequenced in a study of CD8 T cells in ankylosing spondylitis. Between the trimmed V and J ends, which lost 7 bases and 5 bases, there was a span of 11 bases. CDR1 and CDR2 (germline): MDHEN, SYDVKM. The CDR3 has 13 amino acids. Findings and limits, study-wide: About 8 highly homologous variants made up a TCR beta motif, and this motif appeared characteristic of ankylosing spondylitis blood. The disease-linked clones had a CD8+ phenotype and low blood frequencies. Earlier studies detected some motif variants in reactive arthritis synovial fluid and blood.

This clonotype showed up just a few times. The antigen remains undetermined. Quantitative 5'-RACE was performed with molecular barcodes, and it yielded the TCR beta libraries. MiXCR, run by TCRdb on the 5' RACE reads, gives a single entry per CDR3 protein. The data contain 750,000 to 850,000 distinct CDR3 sequences, around 11% of them singletons. The TCR was taken from a male donor with ankylosing spondylitis. The sample comprised blood, either unsorted or a sorted T cell fraction (not recorded which). V usage is TRBV28 and J usage is TRBJ2-2; D unclear. The CDR3 bases are TGTGCCAGCAAGGGTCCAACAACCGGGGAGCTGTTTTTT. Translating gives CASKGPTTGELFF.